Below are 18 T cell receptor beta chains sequenced from a single sample in a study of blood T cells in healthy people across ages (dated by TCRdb to between 2015 and 2017). The library was generated by 5' RACE. Sequencing took place on an Illumina HiSeq 2500. A second PCR of roughly 7 to 12 cycles was performed with a sample-barcoded 5' primer and a J-beta primer mix. TCRdb reanalyzed the raw reads on its own, using fastp at Q25 for trimming and MiXCR for clone calling, and kept in-frame beta chains. A single entry per CDR3 protein holds the most common genes and DNA from its merged rows. The table for this sample lists around 790,000 distinct CDR3 sequences; 44% of them were counted only once. The top ten constitute roughly 19% of the sample. The sample taken for sequencing was blood. The receptors shown here come from a man aged 60-69 years in good health.

CDR3: CASSFSSGGAPDTQYF. The DNA for the CDR3 is TGTGCCAGCAGCTTCTCTAGCGGGGGGGCCCCAGATACGCAGTATTTT. The rearrangement links TRBV7-2 to TRBJ2-3; 12 nucleotides line up with TRBD2. Per germline, CDR1 SGHTA and CDR2 FQGNSA. V was pared by 3 bases and J by 4 bases, with 5 bases of the junction left unmatched. The CDR3 has 16 residues.

The count of this clonotype is one. CDR3 DNA: TGTGCCACCAGCAGTACGAGGGACCCCCCTTACAATGAGCAGTACTTC. It codes for CATSSTRDPPYNEQYF. The chain couples TRBV15 to TRBJ2-1; D possibly matches TRBD1 or TRBD2 (5 bases each). The J call is uncertain, as TRBJ2-7 better fits the DNA end. Germline V gives CDR1 LNHNV, CDR2 YYDKDF (reference sequence). The CDR3 covers 16 residues.

This clonotype appeared a few times. The chain joins TRBV7-2 to TRBJ1-5, with D possibly TRBD1 on 6 matching bases. V was clipped by 5 bases and J by 0 bases, with 11 bases between them. Germline loops: CDR1 SGHTA, CDR2 FQGNSA. CDR3 length: 15 amino acids. This CDR3 reads CASSTGHYSNQPQHF. The DNA for the CDR3 is TGTGCCAGCAGCACGGGACACTATAGCAATCAGCCCCAGCATTTT. The full variable domain, its missing parts supplied by reference TRBV7-2 and TRBJ1-5, is GAGVSQSPSNKVTEKGKDVELRCDPISGHTALYWYRQSLGQGLEFLIYFQGNSAPDKSGLPSDRFSAERTGGSVSTLTIQRTQQEDSAVYLCASSTGHYSNQPQHFGDGTRLSIL.

The rearrangement uses TRBV2 and TRBJ2-3, with 13 bases matching TRBD2. The germline V gene encodes CDR1 SNHLY and CDR2 FYNNEI. Trimming at V came to 9 bases and at J to 5 bases, leaving 11 bases not matched to a gene. The CDR3 spans 16 residues. The CDR3 bases are TGTGCCAGTCTCACATTACTAGCGGGGGGGAGAGATACGCAGTATTTT. Translating it yields CASLTLLAGGRDTQYF.

The chain carries TRBV3-1 and TRBJ1-5, with TRBD1 identical over 9 bases. CDR3 length: 15 amino acids. With 1 base clipped from V and 4 bases from J, the junction kept 2 bases outside the gene matches. The germline gives CDR1 LGHDT, CDR2 YNNKEL (reference sequence). CDR3 residues: CASSQGTGVNQPQHF. The CDR3 nucleotides are TGTGCCAGCAGCCAAGGGACAGGGGTTAATCAGCCCCAGCATTTT.

On this clonotype itself: Being one base from a much bigger clone, this may be a read error. The V call is TRBV7-6, the J call TRBJ2-7; TRBD1 is a possible D gene (6 bases). The V gene's germline CDR1 is SGHVS and CDR2 FNYEAQ. This CDR3 contains 13 residues. V lost 11 bases and J lost 2, with 16 bases in between. The DNA for the CDR3 is TGTGCCTCCTCGACAGGAAAACCCTACGAGCAGTACTTC. It specifies CASSTGKPYEQYF.

This chain joins TRBV19 and TRBJ2-6; TRBD1 might be the D (6 bases). Trimming took 3 bases from V and 0 from J, leaving 15 bases between them. Germline V lookup: CDR1 LNHDA, CDR2 SQIVND (reference sequence). The CDR3 consists of 18 residues. As DNA, the CDR3 is TGTGCCAGTAGTATCCCAGGGGTGGGCCCCTCTGGGGCCAACGTCCTGACTTTC. Residues: CASSIPGVGPSGANVLTF.

The CDR3 DNA reads as TGTGCCAGCACCGAAACAAGGGGGCCCTACGAGCAGTACTTC. The encoded protein is CASTETRGPYEQYF. The chain recombines TRBV28 with TRBJ2-7; 7 bases map to TRBD1. The V segment lost 7 bases and the J segment 2 bases; nucleotides outside the gene matches: 8. Germline loops: CDR1 MDHEN, CDR2 SYDVKM. The CDR3 is made up of 14 amino acids.

In its sample, this clonotype was seen a few times. This rearrangement joins TRBV12-3 or TRBV12-4 to TRBJ2-1; the D call may be TRBD1 or TRBD2 (5 bases each). This CDR3 spans 15 amino acids. V shed 6 bases and J shed 6 bases, with 18 bases lying between them. CDR3 sequence: CASSPPGTFGNEQFF. DNA of the CDR3: TGTGCCAGCAGCCCTCCCGGGACGTTCGGCAATGAGCAGTTCTTC.

This clonotype came up once. The chain is built from TRBV6-5 and TRBJ2-1; 8 nucleotides match TRBD1. The V gene end was trimmed by 0 bases and the J gene end by 5 bases; junction bases not matched to a gene: 3. Germline V lookup: CDR1 MNHEY, CDR2 SVGAGI. The CDR3 loop spans 15 amino acids. CDR3 in DNA: TGTGCCAGCAGTTACTCGTACAGGGGGAACAATGAGCAGTTCTTC. Translating it yields CASSYSYRGNNEQFF.

The V and J genes are TRBV7-2 and TRBJ2-7, with D tentatively TRBD1 (5 bases). The V end was cut by 5 bases, the J end by 7 bases, with 21 bases between. This CDR3 is built from 15 residues. Per the germline V gene, CDR1 is SGHTA and CDR2 is FQGNSA. The DNA of the CDR3 is TGTGCCAGCAGCCTCGAAGTTAGCAGGGTGACTGAGCAGTACTTC. Translation: CASSLEVSRVTEQYF.

J is TRBJ1-4 and V is TRBV5-1, with 7 bases identical to TRBD1. Germline trimming cut 6 bases from V and 6 bases from J; bases unmatched to any gene: 11. CDR1 is SGHRS and CDR2 is YFSETQ in the germline V gene. The CDR3 has 15 residues. CDR3 nucleotides: TGCGCCAGCAACCAAGGGGGCAGGGGGGATGAAAAACTGTTTTTT. It encodes CASNQGGRGDEKLFF.

This chain links TRBV12-3 or TRBV12-4 with TRBJ2-1; 11 bases match TRBD2. This CDR3 has 17 amino acids. The V and J ends lost 1 base and 8 bases, in that order; junction bases with no gene match: 10. The CDR3, as DNA: TGTGCCAGCAGTTTAGGTGTAGCGGGGGGGCCGGGCGATGAGCAGTTCTTC. Translated: CASSLGVAGGPGDEQFF.

The rearrangement uses TRBV5-5 and TRBJ2-5, with 12 nucleotides matching TRBD1. The assigned J gene may be wrong: the sequence end matches TRBJ2-7 better. Germline CDR1 is SGHKS and CDR2 is YYEKEE (reference sequence). This CDR3 comprises 19 residues. In DNA form, the CDR3 reads TGTGCCAGCAGCTTTTACTCCGGGACAGGGGGCGCTCCATTCCTCGAGCAGTACTTC. It translates to CASSFYSGTGGAPFLEQYF.

This clonotype was found a few times. The chain has TRBV12-3 or TRBV12-4 and TRBJ2-4, with D possibly matching TRBD2 (5 bases). The CDR3 runs to 14 residues. The V end lost 1 base, the J end lost 3 bases, and 7 bases lay between the germline ends. DNA of the CDR3: TGTGCCAGCAGTTTAGGGGGAGACAAAAACATTCAGTACTTC. Protein: CASSLGGDKNIQYF.

Written as DNA, the CDR3 is TGTGCCACCAGTGACATCAGCGGGGTAGAGCAGTACTTC. Translating it yields CATSDISGVEQYF. The rearrangement uses TRBV24-1 and TRBJ2-7, with TRBD2 identical over 7 bases. There are 13 residues in the CDR3. J was trimmed by 7 bases and V by 4 bases; bases with no gene match: 6. Per germline, CDR1 KGHDR and CDR2 SFDVKD.

The DNA of the CDR3 is TGTGCCACCAGCAGAGAGCGGGGGGGCAATCAGCCCCAGCATTTT. Protein: CATSRERGGNQPQHF. The genes are TRBV15 and TRBJ1-5; D is perhaps TRBD1 (5 bases). Trimming shortened V by 0 bases and J by 2 bases, and 8 bases separated the two germline ends. The CDR3 runs 15 residues. Germline V CDR1 and CDR2: LNHNV, YYDKDF (reference sequence).

The chain recombines TRBV9 with TRBJ1-5; D is undetermined. The CDR3 covers 14 residues. Germline CDR1 reads SGDLS; CDR2 reads YYNGEE. V was clipped by 4 bases and J by 7 bases, with 15 bases between them. CDR3 DNA sequence: TGTGCCAGCAGCTTCGCCCCCGGAGCCCAGCCCCAGCATTTT. Its translation: CASSFAPGAQPQHF.